These 23 T cell receptor beta chains were sequenced from one sample in a study of PD-1 blockade in classical Hodgkin lymphoma. The data were produced by immunoSEQ multiplex PCR, yet TCRdb's version contains in-frame clones alone and is incomplete. The sample lists 110,000 or so clones, roughly nine tenths occurring once. Each patient's relapse followed autologous stem cell transplantation, and brentuximab vedotin exposure varied. The sequenced sample was peripheral blood mononuclear cells (PBMCs), obtained before the second cycle of nivolumab. The receptors here all came from a human donor with classical Hodgkin lymphoma.

The gene calls are TRBV9 and TRBJ1-1; 7 nucleotides match TRBD1. The ends lost 4 bases at V and 3 bases at J; junction bases unmatched: 18. CDR3 length equals 18 residues. The V gene's germline CDR1 is SGDLS and CDR2 YYNGEE. CDR3 region: CASSKRGTVGSTDTEAFF. CDR3 DNA sequence: TGTGCCAGCAGCAAAAGAGGGACAGTTGGATCCACGGACACTGAAGCTTTCTTT.

This clone was seen only once. The chain combines TRBV5-6 with TRBJ2-2, with D maybe TRBD1 (6 bases). Trimming took off 0 bases at V and 2 bases at J, with 11 bases between the two ends. The CDR3 loop spans 16 amino acids. Germline CDR1 is SGHDT and CDR2 is YYEEEE. CDR3 loop: CASSLGQTGNTGELFF. For the CDR3, the DNA is TGTGCCAGCAGCTTGGGACAGACAGGAAACACCGGGGAGCTGTTTTTT. The whole variable domain, filled in from reference TRBV5-6 and TRBJ2-2, reads DAGVTQSPTHLIKTRGQQVTLRCSPKSGHDTVSWYQQALGQGPQFIFQYYEEEERQRGNFPDRFSGHQFPNYSSELNVNALLLGDSALYLCASSLGQTGNTGELFFGEGSRLTVL.

The chain carries TRBV11-2 and TRBJ2-1; tentative D call: TRBD2 (6 bases). Looked up from germline, CDR1 is SGHAT and CDR2 is FQNNGV. V shed 1 base and J shed 6 bases, with 16 bases lying between them. CDR3 length: 16 amino acids. The CDR3 loop reads CASSLGGARVLNEQFF. As DNA, the CDR3 is TGTGCCAGCAGCTTAGGCGGGGCGAGGGTCCTCAATGAGCAGTTCTTC.

A single count supports this clone. The V and J genes are TRBV11-2 and TRBJ1-4; a possible D gene is TRBD1 (6 bases). The V end lost 2 bases, the J end lost 5 bases, and 15 bases lay between the germline ends. Germline CDR1 and CDR2: SGHAT and FQNNGV. The CDR3 extends over 16 amino acids. The CDR3 sequence is CASSLIGGRVNEKLFF. In DNA, the CDR3 is TGTGCCAGCAGCTTAATTGGGGGCAGGGTAAATGAAAAACTGTTTTTT.

The chain has TRBV5-1 and TRBJ2-7; 7 bases align to TRBD1. CDR1 and CDR2 from the germline V gene are SGHRS and YFSETQ. The V segment lost 4 bases and the J segment 0 bases; nucleotides outside the gene matches: 7. The length of the CDR3 is 15 residues. This chain's CDR3 is CASSARGQNSYEQYF. The CDR3 region has the DNA TGCGCCAGCAGCGCAAGGGGACAGAACTCCTACGAGCAGTACTTC. Based on the CDR3 plus reference TRBV5-1 and TRBJ2-7, the full variable domain is KAGVTQTPRYLIKTRGQQVTLSCSPISGHRSVSWYQQTPGQGLQFLFEYFSETQRNKGNFPGRFSGRQFSNSRSEMNVSTLELGDSALYLCASSARGQNSYEQYFGPGTRLTVT.

The CDR3 is CASSSKTSGSNEQFF. Written as DNA, the CDR3 is TGCGCCAGCAGCTCTAAAACTAGCGGGAGTAATGAGCAGTTCTTC. This chain uses TRBV5-1 with TRBJ2-1, with 11 bases matching TRBD2. CDR3 size: 15 residues. With 3 bases clipped from V and 7 bases from J, the junction kept 6 bases outside the gene matches. The germline CDR1 and CDR2 sequences are SGHRS and YFSETQ.

The table lists this clone with a count of one. The chain links TRBV28 to TRBJ2-2, with 8 bases aligning to TRBD2. Trimming cost V 2 bases and J 8 bases; bases outside gene matches: 7. CDR3 length: 15 amino acids. Germline V gene data show CDR1 as MDHEN and CDR2 as SYDVKM. CDR3 bases: TGTGCCAGCAGTTTAACTAGCGGCTGGGTGGGGGAGCTGTTTTTT. It translates to CASSLTSGWVGELFF.

Written as DNA, the CDR3 is TGTGCCACCAGCAGCCCTTTACAGGCAACTAATGAAAAACTGTTTTTT. This translates into CATSSPLQATNEKLFF. The chain recombines TRBV15 with TRBJ1-4; tentatively, D is TRBD1 (5 bases). CDR3 length equals 16 residues. Germline CDR1 LNHNV, CDR2 YYDKDF (reference sequence). With 3 bases removed from V and 0 bases from J, the gap between germline ends came to 11 bases.

This chain links TRBV28 with TRBJ1-2; the D gene is possibly TRBD1 (6 bases). CDR3 size: 14 residues. Germline CDR1 is MDHEN and CDR2 is SYDVKM. The V end lost 3 bases, the J end lost 8 bases, and 16 bases lay between the germline ends. CDR3 nucleotides: TGTGCCAGCAGTTTCTACAGGGATCCTGAAGGCTACACCTTC. Its translation is CASSFYRDPEGYTF.

The chain links TRBV28 to TRBJ1-2; weak D call: TRBD1 (5 bases). The germline V and J ends were trimmed by 3 bases and 4 bases, with 12 bases remaining between them. This CDR3 is built from 14 residues. Germline CDR1 and CDR2: MDHEN and SYDVKM. CDR3 nucleotide sequence: TGTGCCAGCAGTTTTCCTGACAGCAGCTATGGCTACACCTTC. It is translated as CASSFPDSSYGYTF.

The chain couples TRBV4-1 to TRBJ2-7; TRBD2 agrees at 13 bases. V was pared by 0 bases and J by 4 bases, with 3 bases of the junction left unmatched. The CDR3 sequence is 16 residues long. Germline values: CDR1 MGHRA, CDR2 YSYEKL. The CDR3: CASSQERTSGSYEQYF. The CDR3, as DNA: TGCGCCAGCAGCCAAGAAAGGACTAGCGGGAGTTACGAGCAGTACTTC.

V and J are TRBV28 and TRBJ1-3; D unresolved. CDR3 length: 15 residues. Germline assignment: CDR1 MDHEN and CDR2 SYDVKM. V lost 3 bases, J lost 4 bases, and 13 bases lay in between. As DNA, the CDR3 is TGTGCCAGCAGTTTCCAAGGCCCGTCCGGAAACACCATATATTTT. It translates to CASSFQGPSGNTIYF. Full variable domain (missing parts from reference TRBV28 and TRBJ1-3): DVKVTQSSRYLVKRTGEKVFLECVQDMDHENMFWYRQDPGLGLRLIYFSYDVKMKEKGDIPEGYSVSREKKERFSLILESASTNQTSMYLCASSFQGPSGNTIYFGEGSWLTVV.

As for this clone: One junction end does not reproduce the germline sequence, and a read error may be involved. The V and J genes are TRBV27 and TRBJ2-3, with D hard to call. CDR1 is MNHEY, CDR2 SMNVEV, per germline (reference sequence). The CDR3 sequence is 13 residues long. CDR3 in DNA: TGTGCCAGCAGTTTATCTGGTGGAGATACGCGGTATTTT. Encoded protein: CASSLSGGDTRYF.

The chain combines TRBV7-2 with TRBJ2-7; TRBD2 matches 15 bases. The CDR3 has 15 amino acids. Germline V CDR1 and CDR2: SGHTA, FQGNSA. J gave up 4 bases and V 6 bases, and 4 bases lay outside the gene matches. CDR3 sequence: CASSPGLAGGYEQYF. CDR3 bases: TGTGCCAGCAGTCCAGGACTAGCGGGAGGGTACGAGCAGTACTTC.

The rearrangement links TRBV6-5 to TRBJ2-3, with TRBD1 matching 9 bases. V was clipped by 6 bases and J by 3 bases; unmatched bases: 4. Germline CDR1 MNHEY, CDR2 SVGAGI. The CDR3 covers 14 residues. The CDR3: CASRLGQGTDTQYF. The CDR3 DNA sequence: TGTGCCAGCAGGCTAGGACAGGGGACAGATACGCAGTATTTT.

The chain links TRBV9 to TRBJ1-2, with D possibly matching TRBD1 (6 bases). Between the trimmed V and J ends, which lost 4 bases and 1 base, there was a span of 17 bases. The length of the CDR3 is 16 residues. Germline V CDR1 and CDR2: SGDLS, YYNGEE. Here the CDR3 reads CASSYEPGTSNYGYTF. For the CDR3, the DNA is TGTGCCAGCAGCTATGAACCCGGGACAAGTAACTATGGCTACACCTTC.

The chain uses TRBV7-2 and TRBJ2-2; tentative D call: TRBD1 (6 bases). Germline V CDR1 and CDR2: SGHTA, FQGNSA. The V gene lost 5 bases and the J gene lost 0 bases, with 10 bases spanning the gap. This CDR3 region has 15 residues. As DNA, the CDR3 is TGTGCCAGCAGCCCAGGACAGACGAACACCGGGGAGCTGTTTTTT. Translated: CASSPGQTNTGELFF.

This chain joins TRBV7-2 and TRBJ2-3; D is possibly TRBD1 (6 bases). V lost 5 bases and J 2 bases, leaving 11 bases between the germline ends. The germline CDR1 and CDR2 sequences are SGHTA and FQGNSA. CDR3 length: 14 residues. CDR3 sequence: CASSPRQATDTQYF. The CDR3 DNA is TGTGCCAGCAGCCCCAGACAGGCCACAGATACGCAGTATTTT.

The chain links TRBV5-4 to TRBJ1-1; the match to TRBD1 covers 7 bases. Germline V gives CDR1 SGHNT, CDR2 YYREEE (reference sequence). This CDR3 has 15 residues. The V segment lost 4 bases and the J segment 4 bases; nucleotides outside the gene matches: 10. CDR3 protein: CASSAVDREATEAFF. Here the CDR3 DNA reads TGTGCCAGCAGCGCCGTCGACAGGGAGGCCACTGAAGCTTTCTTT.

This clone was seen only a few times. The chain combines TRBV29-1 with TRBJ1-2, with unresolved D. The CDR3 spans 11 residues. V lost 4 bases to trimming and J lost 2 bases, with 5 bases between them. The V gene's germline CDR1 is SQVTM and CDR2 ANQGSEA. In DNA, the CDR3 is TGCAGCGTTGTTCAGAACTATGGCTACACCTTC. This sequence encodes CSVVQNYGYTF.

The rearrangement uses TRBV28 and TRBJ2-5, with D perhaps TRBD2 (7 bases). Germline assignment: CDR1 MDHEN and CDR2 SYDVKM. The CDR3 runs to 15 residues. V was clipped by 3 bases and J by 5 bases, with 16 bases between them. In nucleotides, the CDR3 is TGTGCCAGCAGTTTGGGGGGGGCGGGAGACGAGACCCAGTACTTC. This translates into CASSLGGAGDETQYF.

This chain connects TRBV5-6 to TRBJ1-1, with D unresolved. This CDR3 has 14 residues. The V end lost 3 bases, the J end lost 2 bases, and 11 bases lay between the germline ends. CDR1 SGHDT and CDR2 YYEEEE come from the germline V gene. The CDR3 bases are TGTGCCAGCAGCTCGAAAGGATTCAACACTGAAGCTTTCTTT. Encoded protein: CASSSKGFNTEAFF.

V gene TRBV7-2 combines with J gene TRBJ2-2; 7 bases align to TRBD1. The germline gives CDR1 SGHTA, CDR2 FQGNSA. The CDR3 is made up of 15 amino acids. V lost 1 base to trimming and J lost 5 bases; unmatched junction nucleotides: 4. The CDR3: CASSLVPTGTGELFF. DNA of the CDR3: TGTGCCAGCAGCTTAGTTCCGACAGGGACCGGGGAGCTGTTTTTT.